The 21 T cell receptor beta chains below all came from one sample that was sequenced in a study of cytomegalovirus exposure and HLA in healthy donors. PCR employed 60 Vbeta and 13 Jbeta primers. Profiling relied on immunoSEQ multiplex PCR, and the TCRdb table lists in-frame clones only, not all of them. The sample includes around 150,000 clones, 68% of them seen just once. The specimen was PBMCs. The receptors shown here come from a woman between 18 and 29 years old in good health and CMV-seropositive.

This rearrangement joins TRBV28 to TRBJ2-7, with D possibly matching TRBD1 (6 bases). Trimming took 5 bases from V and 9 from J, leaving 20 bases between them. Looked up from germline, CDR1 is MDHEN and CDR2 is SYDVKM. The CDR3 has 14 amino acids. The CDR3 nucleotides read TGTGCCAGCAGTCCGGGACATTCGGGGTTCGGGCAGTACTTC. It specifies CASSPGHSGFGQYF.

The chain carries TRBV7-2 and TRBJ1-1; D unresolved. Germline-derived CDR1 and CDR2 are SGHTA and FQGNSA. With 5 bases removed from V and 0 bases from J, the gap between germline ends came to 7 bases. CDR3 size: 13 residues. CDR3 DNA sequence: TGTGCCAGCAGCGAGTTCATGAACACTGAAGCTTTCTTT. Its protein is CASSEFMNTEAFF.

The chain is built from TRBV9 and TRBJ2-3, with TRBD2 matching 14 bases. V lost 4 bases and J lost 0; bases outside the gene matches: 10. CDR3 length equals 19 residues. The germline V gene encodes CDR1 SGDLS and CDR2 YYNGEE. The CDR3 DNA sequence: TGTGCCAGCAGCCCCCAAGGGACTAGCGGGAGCTACAGCACAGATACGCAGTATTTT. Amino acids: CASSPQGTSGSYSTDTQYF.

This clone was counted once. The chain recombines TRBV27 with TRBJ1-1; D is unresolved. This CDR3 comprises 14 residues. CDR1 is MNHEY and CDR2 is SMNVEV in the germline V gene (reference sequence). V gave up 2 bases and J gave up 0 bases, with 7 bases separating them. The CDR3 loop reads CASSLQIMNTEAFF. CDR3 DNA sequence: TGTGCCAGCAGTTTACAGATTATGAACACTGAAGCTTTCTTT.

The chain carries TRBV28 and TRBJ1-1; D unresolved. Deletions cut 5 bases from V and 1 base from J, with 20 bases between. This CDR3 comprises 17 residues. Germline values: CDR1 MDHEN, CDR2 SYDVKM. In nucleotides, the CDR3 is TGTGCCAGCAGTATCCTAGACGGACTTACCCGGAACACTGAAGCTTTCTTT. Translated: CASSILDGLTRNTEAFF.

This chain connects TRBV6-5 to TRBJ2-7; 8 bases are shared with TRBD1. This CDR3 is built from 15 residues. Germline loops: CDR1 MNHEY, CDR2 SVGAGI. V lost 1 base to trimming and J lost 3 bases; unmatched junction nucleotides: 5. The chain's CDR3 is CASSYLGTGFYEQYF. The CDR3 DNA reads TGTGCCAGCAGTTACTTGGGGACAGGCTTCTACGAGCAGTACTTC.

This chain links TRBV28 with TRBJ2-7; no reliable D call. CDR1 is MDHEN and CDR2 is SYDVKM in the germline V gene. This CDR3 region has 16 residues. The V end lost 2 bases, the J end lost 0 bases, and 14 bases lay between the germline ends. The DNA for the CDR3 is TGTGCCAGCAGTTTACCCCTCGACACGCTCTCCTACGAGCAGTACTTC. This translates into CASSLPLDTLSYEQYF. Supplemented by reference TRBV28 and TRBJ2-7, the full variable domain reads DVKVTQSSRYLVKRTGEKVFLECVQDMDHENMFWYRQDPGLGLRLIYFSYDVKMKEKGDIPEGYSVSREKKERFSLILESASTNQTSMYLCASSLPLDTLSYEQYFGPGTRLTVT.

The CDR3 here is CASSLLLGERAYEQYF. CDR3 in DNA: TGTGCCAGCAGCTTGCTTCTTGGGGAGAGGGCCTACGAGCAGTACTTC. The V call is TRBV5-8, the J call TRBJ2-5, with D perhaps matching TRBD2 (5 bases). The J call may be wrong; the DNA end is better matched by TRBJ2-7. The germline CDR1 and CDR2 sequences are SGHTS and YDEGEE. This CDR3 spans 16 amino acids.

The J gene is TRBJ2-7, the V gene TRBV5-3; 10 positions match TRBD1. TRBV5-3 is identified as an open reading frame with a role that is uncertain. The length of the CDR3 is 15 residues. J gave up 4 bases and V 4 bases, and 8 bases lay outside the gene matches. The CDR3 DNA follows: TGTGCCAGAAGCCACGGGACAGGGGACGGATACGAGCAGTACTTC. This encodes CARSHGTGDGYEQYF.

V and J are TRBV19 and TRBJ2-7, with D possibly being TRBD2 (5 bases). Trimming removed 3 bases at V and 3 bases at J, with 15 bases between. Germline-derived CDR1 and CDR2 are LNHDA and SQIVND (reference sequence). There are 15 residues in the CDR3. This chain's CDR3 is CASSITGYDGYEQYF. Written as DNA, the CDR3 is TGTGCCAGTAGTATTACGGGGTACGATGGCTACGAGCAGTACTTC.

The J gene is TRBJ1-6, the V gene TRBV9, with D maybe TRBD1 (5 bases). CDR1 and CDR2 from the germline V gene are SGDLS and YYNGEE. The CDR3 loop spans 14 amino acids. The V and J ends lost 4 bases and 10 bases respectively, with 15 bases between them. CDR3 sequence (DNA): TGTGCCAGCAGCCCCCAAACGCGGGACTCACCCCTCCACTTT. It is translated as CASSPQTRDSPLHF.

A note on this clone: The same CDR3 is also encoded by other DNA sequences in this sample. This chain connects TRBV7-2 to TRBJ2-7; 8 bases are a match to TRBD1. The CDR3 is 14 amino acids. V lost 5 bases to trimming and J lost 0 bases; unmatched junction nucleotides: 3. Per germline, CDR1 SGHTA and CDR2 FQGNSA. The CDR3, as DNA: TGTGCCAGCAGCCTAACAGGGGGCTCCTACGAGCAGTACTTC. It is translated as CASSLTGGSYEQYF.

The V and J genes are TRBV7-9 and TRBJ1-4; 7 positions match TRBD1. The CDR3 is 14 amino acids. V gave up 4 bases and J gave up 4 bases; unmatched junction bases: 3. Per the germline V gene, CDR1 is SEHNR and CDR2 is FQNEAQ (reference sequence). As DNA, the CDR3 is TGTGCCAGCAGCTCTGGACAGGTTAATGAAAAACTGTTTTTT. As protein: CASSSGQVNEKLFF.

The CDR3 DNA reads TGTGCCAGCAGCCAGGGGCTTACCTGGGACACTGAAGCTTTCTTT. This gives the protein CASSQGLTWDTEAFF. V gene TRBV7-9 combines with J gene TRBJ1-1; D may be TRBD1 (6 bases). V gave up 5 bases and J gave up 3 bases, with 16 bases separating them. CDR3 length equals 15 residues. CDR1 SEHNR and CDR2 FQNEAQ come from the germline V gene (reference sequence).

This clone was picked up one time. The V and J genes are TRBV7-9 and TRBJ1-1, with 7 bases that match TRBD1. The CDR3 runs to 15 residues. The V segment lost 4 bases and the J segment 0 bases; nucleotides outside the gene matches: 5. Germline CDR1 reads SEHNR; CDR2 reads FQNEAQ (reference sequence). CDR3 DNA: TGTGCCAGCAGCTCGTTACAGGGGTTGAACACTGAAGCTTTCTTT. Amino acid sequence: CASSSLQGLNTEAFF.

This sequence joins TRBV30 and TRBJ1-6; 9 bases are shared with TRBD1. The germline gives CDR1 GTSNPN, CDR2 SVGIG (reference sequence). This CDR3 spans 15 amino acids. V lost 3 bases, J lost 7 bases, and 7 bases stayed unmatched. In nucleotides, the CDR3 is TGTGCCTGGAGATATACCGGGACAGGGAATTCACCCCTCCACTTT. It encodes CAWRYTGTGNSPLHF. Complete variable domain (other parts from reference TRBV30 and TRBJ1-6): SQTIHQWPATLVQPVGSPLSLECTVEGTSNPNLYWYRQAAGRGLQLLFYSVGIGQISSEVPQNLSASRPQDRQFILSSKKLLLSDSGFYLCAWRYTGTGNSPLHFGNGTRLTVT.

J is TRBJ2-7 and V is TRBV5-6; D is ambiguous. This CDR3 region has 14 residues. The germline V gene encodes CDR1 SGHDT and CDR2 YYEEEE. The ends were cut back, 0 bases at V and 7 bases at J, with 14 bases in the middle. CDR3 bases: TGTGCCAGCAGCTTGGCACCAGGTTTACGTGAGCAGTACTTC. It encodes CASSLAPGLREQYF.

The V gene is TRBV4-1, the J gene TRBJ2-5, with 7 bases matching TRBD1. This CDR3 is built from 22 residues. V lost 0 bases, J lost 6 bases, and 28 bases stayed unmatched. The germline V gene encodes CDR1 MGHRA and CDR2 YSYEKL. CDR3 DNA: TGCGCCAGCAGCCAAGAAGCTCAGGGACCTGGTTGGGCAGGGGGTAGGGGGAAGACCCAGTACTTC. Its translation: CASSQEAQGPGWAGGRGKTQYF.

This chain links TRBV6-6 with TRBJ1-2; D call uncertain. Trimming pared 6 bases from V and 3 bases from J, leaving 11 bases between. CDR1 and CDR2 from the germline V gene are MNHNY and SVGAGI (reference sequence). The CDR3 is 13 amino acids. Written as DNA, the CDR3 is TGTGCCAGCAGAGAGCATCGATACTATGGCTACACCTTC. Translated, it gives CASREHRYYGYTF.

With respect to this clone: Other DNA sequences in the sample encode the same CDR3. The chain uses TRBV4-1 and TRBJ2-5, with 11 bases matching TRBD2. Trimming at V came to 0 bases and at J to 3 bases, leaving 6 bases not matched to a gene. This CDR3 region has 17 residues. CDR1 is MGHRA and CDR2 is YSYEKL in the germline V gene. The CDR3 nucleotides are TGCGCCAGCAGCCAAGATCGGACTAGCGGGCAAAAAGAGACCCAGTACTTC. Translation: CASSQDRTSGQKETQYF.

This rearrangement joins TRBV27 to TRBJ2-1; no clear D gene. V lost 0 bases and J 4 bases, leaving 4 bases between the germline ends. The CDR3 consists of 13 residues. From germline, CDR1 is MNHEY and CDR2 SMNVEV (reference sequence). Here the CDR3 DNA reads TGTGCCAGCAGTTTATCGAGATACAATGAGCAGTTCTTC. It is translated as CASSLSRYNEQFF.